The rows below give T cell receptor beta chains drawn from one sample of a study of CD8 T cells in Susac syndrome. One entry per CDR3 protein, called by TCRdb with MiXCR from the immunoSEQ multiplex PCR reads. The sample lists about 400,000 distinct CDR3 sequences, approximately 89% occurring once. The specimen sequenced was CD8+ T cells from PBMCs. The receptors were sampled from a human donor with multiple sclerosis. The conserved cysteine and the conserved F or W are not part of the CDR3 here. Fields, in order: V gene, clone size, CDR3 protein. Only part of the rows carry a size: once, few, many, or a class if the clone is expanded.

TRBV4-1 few ASSQDPGSSYEQY
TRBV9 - ASSVDPGRTDTQY
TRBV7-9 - ASSSQGTVTDTQY
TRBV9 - ASSATDYQPQH
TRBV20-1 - SARNLAGIYLETQY
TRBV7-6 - ASSIGLAGAHQPYNEQF
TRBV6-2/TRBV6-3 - ASSLILAPTGDSF
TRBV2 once ASPGGQINTEAS
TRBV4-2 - ASSQDATGGPGEQF
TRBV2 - ASSDGQPQH
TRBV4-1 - ASSQVVTSSYNEQF
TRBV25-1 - ASSEWTEETQY
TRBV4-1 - ASNPEVSNTGELF
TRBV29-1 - SVLGVAGYTDTQY
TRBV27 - ASSLSDGETQY
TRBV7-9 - ASSLDSTDEKLF
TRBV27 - ASSLAGGGLDETQY
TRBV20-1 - SARDGDSNQPQH
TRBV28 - ASSFTYDSFSLYSNQPQH
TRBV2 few ASKAQLSYEQY
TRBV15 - ATSQDGGNTGELF
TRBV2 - AGRGLGSYEQY
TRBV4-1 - ASSQEGGHSNQPQH
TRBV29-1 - SVEVGLEAF
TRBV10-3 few AISEGSSYEQY
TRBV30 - AWSTIQEYTEAF
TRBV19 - ASSIGWDTIY
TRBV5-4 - ASSLQAGTNTGELF
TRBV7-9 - ASSLRGGAANYGYT
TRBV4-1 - ASSQAPTGPYNEQF
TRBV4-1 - ASSLYSGRETQY
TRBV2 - ASSGMTGGHYNEQF
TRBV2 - ASSAVSGTGELF
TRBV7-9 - ASSPPSASSYNEQF
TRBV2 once ASSHLNRDLAKNTEAF
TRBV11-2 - ASSLPAGSSSYEQY